This entry lists 18 T cell receptor beta chains sequenced from one sample in a study of blood T cell repertoires in COVID-19. Produced via immunoSEQ multiplex PCR; TCRdb's table is partial and in-frame only. Of about 350,000 clones listed, roughly nine tenths are singletons. The sequenced sample consisted of PBMCs or T cells enriched from blood (not recorded which). The source of these receptors is a woman in her 30s who had recovered from COVID-19.

The J gene is TRBJ2-3, the V gene TRBV6-1; possible D gene TRBD1, 5 bases. Looked up from germline, CDR1 is MNHNS and CDR2 is SASEGT. Trimming removed 2 bases at V and 3 bases at J, with 12 bases between. This CDR3 has 15 residues. The CDR3 coding sequence is TGTGCCAGCAGTGAACAGGTGGGGCCGACAGATACGCAGTATTTT. Protein sequence: CASSEQVGPTDTQYF.

The chain joins TRBV19 to TRBJ2-3; 9 positions agree with TRBD1. V was pared by 2 bases and J by 5 bases, with 8 bases of the junction left unmatched. Per germline, CDR1 LNHDA and CDR2 SQIVND (reference sequence). There are 16 residues in the CDR3. The CDR3 sequence: CASSIRPWDREDTQYF. The CDR3 DNA reads as TGTGCCAGTAGTATACGGCCCTGGGACAGGGAAGATACGCAGTATTTT.

This clone was detected a few times. The chain joins TRBV28 to TRBJ1-1; 7 nucleotides line up with TRBD1. Germline V gene sequence: CDR1 MDHEN, CDR2 SYDVKM. Trimming took 2 bases from V and 1 from J; bases not matched to a gene: 4. CDR3 length: 15 amino acids. The CDR3 sequence: CASSLPGTANTEAFF. DNA for the CDR3: TGTGCCAGCAGTTTACCTGGGACAGCGAACACTGAAGCTTTCTTT.

This rearrangement joins TRBV27 to TRBJ2-3; TRBD2 might be the D (5 bases). The germline CDR1 and CDR2 sequences are MNHEY and SMNVEV (reference sequence). CDR3 length: 13 amino acids. With 5 bases removed from V and 2 bases from J, the gap between germline ends came to 8 bases. In DNA, the CDR3 is TGTGCCAGCAGTATCGGACTCACAGATACGCAGTATTTT. Amino acids: CASSIGLTDTQYF.

V gene TRBV27 combines with J gene TRBJ1-1; 8 bases align to TRBD1. The junction had 11 bases not matched to a gene; V was cut back by 5 bases and J by 6 bases. Germline CDR1 reads MNHEY; CDR2 reads SMNVEV (reference sequence). The CDR3 is 15 residues long. The CDR3 DNA is TGTGCCAGCAGTCCCCGGGACAGGCCTCCGGCTGAAGCTTTCTTT. Amino acids: CASSPRDRPPAEAFF.

This chain links TRBV19 with TRBJ1-2; TRBD1 matches 9 bases. There are 16 residues in the CDR3. Per the germline V gene, CDR1 is LNHDA and CDR2 is SQIVND (reference sequence). Trimming removed 4 bases from V and 4 bases from J; junction bases left unmatched: 10. The CDR3 DNA reads as TGTGCCAGTAGTAGGGACAGGGAAGGAAAACTCTATGGCTACACCTTC. Translation: CASSRDREGKLYGYTF.

This clone was seen a single time. The rearrangement joins TRBV5-1 to TRBJ1-2; 9 bases agree with TRBD1. The CDR3 runs 14 residues. The trim removed 4 bases at V and 6 bases at J, leaving 7 bases unmatched. Germline CDR1 and CDR2: SGHRS and YFSETQ. CDR3 DNA: TGCGCCAGCAGCCCATCCGGGACAGGGCATGGCTACACCTTC. Amino acids: CASSPSGTGHGYTF. Supplemented by reference TRBV5-1 and TRBJ1-2, the full variable domain reads KAGVTQTPRYLIKTRGQQVTLSCSPISGHRSVSWYQQTPGQGLQFLFEYFSETQRNKGNFPGRFSGRQFSNSRSEMNVSTLELGDSALYLCASSPSGTGHGYTFGSGTRLTVV.

The chain uses TRBV9 and TRBJ2-5, with 12 bases fitting TRBD2. The length of the CDR3 is 16 residues. Germline lookup yields CDR1 SGDLS and CDR2 YYNGEE. After removal of 0 bases from V and 1 base from J, the junction contained 1 base not matched to a gene. The CDR3 region has the DNA TGTGCCAGCAGCGTAGAGGGACTAGCGGGCCAAGAGACCCAGTACTTC. Its translation: CASSVEGLAGQETQYF.

This clone was detected a few times. Within the sample, other DNA sequences also encode this same CDR3. The CDR3 here is CASSHSSGNTIYF. In DNA form, the CDR3 reads TGTGCCAGCAGCCACAGCTCTGGAAACACCATATATTTT. The rearrangement uses TRBV3-1 (or the pseudogene TRBV3-2) and TRBJ1-3; D gene ambiguous. V was clipped by 3 bases and J by 0 bases, with 3 bases between them. Germline V lookup: CDR1 LGHDT, CDR2 YNNKEL (reference sequence). The CDR3 extends over 13 amino acids.

The rearrangement uses TRBV9 and TRBJ2-2; D is possibly TRBD1 (6 bases). The germline CDR1 and CDR2 sequences are SGDLS and YYNGEE. This CDR3 is built from 13 residues. Trimming took 3 bases from V and 6 from J, leaving 9 bases between them. CDR3 amino acids: CASSAGTPGELFF. In DNA, the CDR3 is TGTGCCAGCAGCGCCGGGACACCCGGGGAGCTGTTTTTT. Drawing the rest from reference TRBV9 and TRBJ2-2, the complete variable domain is DSGVTQTPKHLITATGQRVTLRCSPRSGDLSVYWYQQSLDQGLQFLIQYYNGEERAKGNILERFSAQQFPDLHSELNLSSLELGDSALYFCASSAGTPGELFFGEGSRLTVL.

The chain recombines TRBV7-6 with TRBJ1-6; D unclear. V was pared by 4 bases and J by 2 bases, with 12 bases between. The CDR3 sequence is 16 residues long. CDR1 and CDR2 (germline): SGHVS, FNYEAQ. CDR3 in amino acids: CASSWMEGPYNSPLHF. CDR3 sequence (DNA): TGTGCCAGCAGCTGGATGGAGGGTCCCTATAATTCACCCCTCCACTTT.

This chain joins TRBV6-1 and TRBJ2-7; TRBD1 might be the D (6 bases). Trimming took 3 bases from V and 3 from J, leaving 15 bases between them. Germline V gene data show CDR1 as MNHNS and CDR2 as SASEGT. This CDR3 contains 15 residues. CDR3 nucleotides: TGTGCCAGCAGTGAGAGACAGGCGATACTCTACGAGCAGTACTTC. Its translation: CASSERQAILYEQYF.

This chain links TRBV24-1 with TRBJ1-5; 8 nucleotides line up with TRBD1. J lost 0 bases, V lost 5 bases, and 5 bases had no gene match. This CDR3 has 16 residues. CDR1 is KGHDR, CDR2 SFDVKD, per germline. CDR3 sequence: CATSATTGASNQPQHF. The CDR3 region has the DNA TGTGCCACCAGTGCCACGACAGGGGCTAGCAATCAGCCCCAGCATTTT.

The chain carries TRBV7-2 and TRBJ2-1, with a possible D match to TRBD2 (7 bases). This CDR3 comprises 16 residues. V lost 5 bases and J lost 9, with 23 bases in between. Germline lookup yields CDR1 SGHTA and CDR2 FQGNSA. The DNA of the CDR3 is TGTGCCAGCAGCCCATCACGGGGGGCCGTAGGGGCTGAGCAGTTCTTC. It translates to CASSPSRGAVGAEQFF.

The chain is built from TRBV7-6 and TRBJ2-2, with D perhaps matching TRBD2 (7 bases). V lost 5 bases and J 2 bases, leaving 18 bases between the germline ends. Germline lookup yields CDR1 SGHVS and CDR2 FNYEAQ. This CDR3 has 17 residues. CDR3 in amino acids: CASSGPPGGFNTGELFF. In nucleotides, the CDR3 is TGTGCCAGCAGCGGACCGCCGGGGGGCTTCAACACCGGGGAGCTGTTTTTT.

The gene calls are TRBV5-6 and TRBJ2-5; possible D gene TRBD1, 7 bases. Germline V gene lookup returns CDR1 SGHDT and CDR2 YYEEEE. The length of the CDR3 is 13 residues. V was clipped by 4 bases and J by 5 bases, with 12 bases between them. CDR3 amino acids: CASSPTGRETQYF. The CDR3 DNA follows: TGTGCCAGCAGCCCGACAGGGAGGGAGACCCAGTACTTC.

J is TRBJ1-6 and V is TRBV3-1 (or the pseudogene TRBV3-2); 9 bases line up with TRBD1. CDR3 size: 17 residues. V shed 7 bases, J shed 7 bases, and the junction held 14 bases outside the gene matches. The V gene's germline CDR1 is LGHDT and CDR2 YNNKEL (reference sequence). CDR3 sequence (DNA): TGTGCCAGCAACAAAGACAGGGGGATCCTAATGAATTCACCCCTCCACTTT. Amino acids: CASNKDRGILMNSPLHF.

The rearrangement joins TRBV28 to TRBJ2-7; the match to TRBD1 covers 10 bases. This CDR3 comprises 16 residues. CDR1 MDHEN and CDR2 SYDVKM come from the germline V gene. J was trimmed by 2 bases and V by 1 base; bases with no gene match: 5. CDR3 loop: CASSLYRGQGTYEQYF. The DNA for the CDR3 is TGTGCCAGCAGTTTATACAGGGGACAGGGGACCTACGAGCAGTACTTC. The complete variable domain, with remaining parts taken from reference TRBV28 and TRBJ2-7, reads DVKVTQSSRYLVKRTGEKVFLECVQDMDHENMFWYRQDPGLGLRLIYFSYDVKMKEKGDIPEGYSVSREKKERFSLILESASTNQTSMYLCASSLYRGQGTYEQYFGPGTRLTVT.